This TCR beta chain emerged from a study of blood T cell repertoires in COVID-19. Sequencing used immunoSEQ multiplex PCR; TCRdb keeps in-frame clones, though not all of them. The repertoire consists of just over 650,000 clones, with about 90% occurring once and the leading ten covering about 0.24%. The V gene's germline CDR1 is LNHDA and CDR2 SQIVND (reference sequence). The CDR3 contains 16 residues. V lost 11 bases to trimming and J lost 5 bases, with 24 bases between them. This sequence originates from a woman aged 18-30 years with acute or convalescent COVID-19. What was sequenced was peripheral blood. This sequence joins TRBV19 and TRBJ2-2, with a possible D match to TRBD2 (5 bases). CDR3 sequence reads: CACCALQRTETGELFF. The CDR3 DNA sequence: TGTGCCTGCTGTGCCCTACAGAGGACTGAAACCGGGGAGCTGTTTTTT.